The sequence of this T cell receptor (beta chain) was determined in a study of T cells in Graves' hyperthyroidism and ophthalmopathy. No progression to ophthalmopathy during 18 months of follow-up defined stable disease. Orbital computed tomography, thyroid ultrasound, serum thyroxine and TRAb, and clinical symptoms together informed the diagnoses. The germline V gene has CDR1 LNHNV and CDR2 YYDKDF (reference sequence). Deletions cut 1 base from V and 4 bases from J, with 13 bases between. The CDR3 spans 16 residues. TCR beta CDR3 sequences were amplified from RNA transcripts. When the TCR CDR3 underwent first-round RT-PCR, the HTBI primer set was used. Each CDR3 protein gets one entry after TCRdb re-called the multiplex PCR reads with MiXCR. The sample lists a few hundred thousand distinct CDR3 sequences, about 18% occurring once.

This chain connects TRBV15 to TRBJ2-2, with D perhaps matching TRBD2 (5 bases). This sequence was found in a young woman with Graves' hyperthyroidism. The sequencing input was blood. The CDR3 reads CATSRGTPRATGELFF. The CDR3 DNA reads TGTGCCACCAGCAGAGGGACTCCCCGGGCCACCGGGGAGCTGTTTTTT.